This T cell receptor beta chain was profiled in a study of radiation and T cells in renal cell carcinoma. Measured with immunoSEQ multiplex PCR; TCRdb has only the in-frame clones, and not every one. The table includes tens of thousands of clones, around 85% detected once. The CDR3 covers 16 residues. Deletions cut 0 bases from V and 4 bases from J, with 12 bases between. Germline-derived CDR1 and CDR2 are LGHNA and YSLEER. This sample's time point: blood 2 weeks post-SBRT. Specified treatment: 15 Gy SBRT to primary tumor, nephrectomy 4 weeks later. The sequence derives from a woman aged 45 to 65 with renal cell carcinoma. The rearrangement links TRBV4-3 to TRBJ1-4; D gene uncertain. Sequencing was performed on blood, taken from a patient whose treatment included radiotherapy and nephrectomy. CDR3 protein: CASSQDAPGRNEKLFF. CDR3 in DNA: TGCGCCAGCAGCCAAGATGCGCCAGGTCGTAATGAAAAACTGTTTTTT.